The source of this T cell receptor beta chain is a study of T cell responses to AZD1222 COVID-19 vaccine. Study-level points and caveats: Clonal diversity may have been underestimated, and the donors were mostly white British, with more females than males. Baseline seropositives among AZD1222 recipients totaled only five or six.

On this clone itself: The antigen remains undetermined.

Sequenced by immunoSEQ multiplex PCR; TCRdb stores in-frame clones only, minus some. The table records 200,000 or so clones, 85% to 95% of them present only once. The CDR3 extends over 17 amino acids. Trimming took 6 bases from V and 1 from J, leaving 19 bases between them. Germline CDR1 reads MDHEN; CDR2 reads SYDVKM. The sequence derives from an adult in good health. The sequenced sample was peripheral blood, obtained on day 0 of AZD1222 vaccination. V gene TRBV28 combines with J gene TRBJ1-5; D unclear. The DNA of the CDR3 is TGTGCCAGCAGCCGGGTAGGGCAGGTTTGGAGCAATCAGCCCCAGCATTTT. Translating gives CASSRVGQVWSNQPQHF.